A selection of T cell receptor beta chains follows, all from one sample in a study of control samples from healthy donors and cancer patients. The method was immunoSEQ multiplex PCR; TCRdb's version includes in-frame clones alone and lacks a portion of them. Of 190,000 or so clones listed, about 93% were seen once; the top ten hold roughly 1.5%. Sequencing used blood. Every receptor here comes from a man between 18 and 29 years old in good health. CDR3s include the opening cysteine and the closing phenylalanine or tryptophan. Fields, in order: D gene, V gene, clone size, J gene, CDR3 protein. The D gene is left open where the match is weak. Size values are once, few and many counts, or a class for expanded clones, and some rows have none.

D gene: NA; V gene: TRBV24-1; clone size: once; J gene: TRBJ2-2; CDR3 protein: CATSDLRKGGELFF
D gene: TRBD1; V gene: TRBV5-6; clone size: NA; J gene: TRBJ1-6; CDR3 protein: CASSLYRGSSYNSPLHF
D gene: NA; V gene: TRBV2; clone size: NA; J gene: TRBJ2-7; CDR3 protein: CASRSGSNSYEQYF
D gene: NA; V gene: TRBV24-1; clone size: NA; J gene: TRBJ2-1; CDR3 protein: CATSDLENTSYNEQFF
D gene: NA; V gene: TRBV18; clone size: once; J gene: TRBJ1-1; CDR3 protein: CASLAEAGTEAFF
D gene: TRBD2; V gene: TRBV19; clone size: NA; J gene: TRBJ2-5; CDR3 protein: CASTRGGANQETQYF
D gene: NA; V gene: TRBV19; clone size: NA; J gene: TRBJ1-2; CDR3 protein: CASRPGASYGYTF
D gene: TRBD1; V gene: TRBV6-5; clone size: NA; J gene: TRBJ1-4; CDR3 protein: CASRRDRAVNEKLFF
D gene: NA; V gene: TRBV6-5; clone size: NA; J gene: TRBJ2-3; CDR3 protein: CASSYSRDTDTQYF
D gene: NA; V gene: TRBV7-8; clone size: NA; J gene: TRBJ1-6; CDR3 protein: CASSLLQFSPLHF
D gene: NA; V gene: TRBV11-2; clone size: NA; J gene: TRBJ1-2; CDR3 protein: CASSPTAAKYGYTF
D gene: TRBD1; V gene: TRBV18; clone size: NA; J gene: TRBJ1-4; CDR3 protein: CASSPARQGGEKLFF
D gene: NA; V gene: TRBV6-5; clone size: NA; J gene: TRBJ2-2; CDR3 protein: CASSYIGGETGELFF
D gene: TRBD1; V gene: TRBV7-8; clone size: NA; J gene: TRBJ2-1; CDR3 protein: CASSAGQGFHNEQFF
D gene: NA; V gene: TRBV19; clone size: NA; J gene: TRBJ1-5; CDR3 protein: CASSAGHLYSNQPQHF
D gene: NA; V gene: TRBV7-2; clone size: NA; J gene: TRBJ1-2; CDR3 protein: CASSLGGGNYGYTF
D gene: TRBD2; V gene: TRBV5-1; clone size: NA; J gene: TRBJ2-3; CDR3 protein: CASSNGLAADTQYF
D gene: NA; V gene: TRBV7-8; clone size: NA; J gene: TRBJ1-2; CDR3 protein: CASSLAGAGVGYGYTF